This T cell receptor (beta chain) came from a study of T cells after posttransplantation cyclophosphamide. Only in-frame clones appear in the TCRdb table, and some are missing; sequencing was by immunoSEQ multiplex PCR. The sample consists of over 20,000 clones, about 86% of them appearing once. J was trimmed by 5 bases and V by 6 bases; bases with no gene match: 6. Germline-derived CDR1 and CDR2 are MNHNS and SASEGT. This CDR3 comprises 13 residues. Controls had myeloablative marrow grafts with methotrexate and calcineurin inhibitor, sampled at 1 year. The chain carries TRBV6-1 and TRBJ2-5; 7 bases are a match to TRBD1. The TCR was taken from a female patient in her 30s who received an allogeneic stem cell transplant from an unrelated donor, was CMV-positive, and had acute and chronic GVHD. Some T cells may have originated in the graft donor. Sequenced material: PBMCs, taken around 53 weeks after allogeneic stem cell transplant with calcineurin inhibitor and methotrexate. This chain's CDR3 is CASSRGQEETQYF. For the CDR3, the DNA is TGTGCCAGCAGCCGAGGACAGGAGGAGACCCAGTACTTC.